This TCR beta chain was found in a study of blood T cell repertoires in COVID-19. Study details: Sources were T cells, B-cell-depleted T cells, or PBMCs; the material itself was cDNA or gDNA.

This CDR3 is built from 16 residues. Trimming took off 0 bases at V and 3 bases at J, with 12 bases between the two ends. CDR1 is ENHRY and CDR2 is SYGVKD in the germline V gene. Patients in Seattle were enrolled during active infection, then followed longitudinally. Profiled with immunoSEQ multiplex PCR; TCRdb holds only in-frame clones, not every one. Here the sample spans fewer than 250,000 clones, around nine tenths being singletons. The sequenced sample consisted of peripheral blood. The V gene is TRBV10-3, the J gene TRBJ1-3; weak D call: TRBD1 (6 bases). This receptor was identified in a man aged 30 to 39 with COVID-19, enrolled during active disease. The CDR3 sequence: CAISESTGSVGNTIYF. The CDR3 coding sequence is TGTGCCATCAGTGAGTCTACAGGGTCCGTTGGAAACACCATATATTTT.